Listed here is a single TCR beta chain. What it binds is not known. A much larger clone lies a single base off, so this may be a read error. Each CDR3 protein is one row after TCRdb ran MiXCR on the 5' RACE reads. Here the sample spans roughly 57,000 distinct CDR3 sequences, about a fifth being singletons. Tregs were sorted as CD4+CD25+CD127-/low cells. Study observations and caveats: Greatest tumor Treg TCR overlap was with tumor naive CD4+ cells. The larger-cohort validation was restricted to a single TCR beta V-J rearrangement rather than whole repertoires.

V was shortened by 6 bases and J by 4 bases, with 10 bases between the two germline ends. The germline gives CDR1 MNHEY, CDR2 SVGAGI. This CDR3 has 13 residues. The rearrangement uses TRBV6-5 and TRBJ1-5; D uncertain. The source is a female donor with breast cancer. The specimen was tumor-infiltrating Tregs sorted from the breast tumor. CDR3 bases: TGTGCCAGCAGCTCACGGGAGAATCAGCCCCAGCATTTT. This gives the protein CASSSRENQPQHF.